This TCR beta chain was sequenced in a study of human T cells and chemical hapten exposure. TCRdb reprocessed the RACE reads with MiXCR, giving one entry per CDR3 protein. Here the sample spans roughly 96,000 distinct CDR3 sequences, about 9.3% being singletons. Time point specified: patch test 2, 6 weeks after DPC sensitization. Treatment: therapeutic diphenylcyclopropenone sensitization with weekly scalp DPC. Alopecia patients, 18 to 70 years old and DPC-suitable, served as donors. There are a few counts of this clonotype. The CDR3 sequence is 13 residues long. Trimming cost V 4 bases and J 7 bases, with 14 bases left between them. Germline V gene sequence: CDR1 SQVTM, CDR2 ANQGSEA.

The receptor was derived from a woman between 40 and 50 years old with alopecia areata. Some clones in this sample may be carry-over from other donors' samples. The V and J genes are TRBV29-1 and TRBJ1-5, with D possibly TRBD1 on 6 matching bases. The specimen was whole blood, collected in connection with sensitization to the hapten diphenylcyclopropenone (DPC). CDR3 coding DNA: TGCAGCGTTGGGGCAGGGGCAGAACAGCCCCAGCATTTT. The encoded protein is CSVGAGAEQPQHF.